Below are 15 T cell receptor beta chains sequenced from a single sample in a study of ipilimumab plus nivolumab after autologous stem cell transplantation. The assay was immunoSEQ multiplex PCR, and TCRdb's table has in-frame clones only and misses some. The sample records 15,000 to 20,000 clones, approximately 79% being singletons. Specimen: PBMCs, collected in a trial of ipilimumab plus nivolumab as post-transplant consolidation. These receptors came from a male donor with diffuse large B-cell lymphoma.

The sample holds a few counts of this clone. An end of the junction does not agree with germline; a read error may underlie this. This chain connects TRBV5-7 to TRBJ2-7, with 13 bases matching TRBD2. TRBV5-7 is classed as an ORF, of uncertain function. The CDR3 sequence is 13 residues long. CDR3 residues: CASSSPGLAGFLF. The CDR3 DNA is TGTGCCAGCAGCTCCCCGGGACTAGCGGGGTTCCTATTC.

This chain links TRBV11-1 with TRBJ2-2; a possible D gene is TRBD2 (5 bases). CDR1 is SGHAT and CDR2 is FQDESV in the germline V gene (reference sequence). This CDR3 is built from 17 residues. V lost 5 bases and J lost 4, with 20 bases in between. The DNA of the CDR3 is TGTGCCAGCAGCCTTCAGTCGCCTTTTGGAGGCACCGGGGAGCTGTTTTTT. This codes for CASSLQSPFGGTGELFF.

The rearrangement uses TRBV9 and TRBJ2-2, with D perhaps assigned TRBD1 or TRBD2 (6 bases each). The CDR3 consists of 20 residues. V was clipped by 4 bases and J by 3 bases, with 28 bases between them. The germline CDR1 and CDR2 sequences are SGDLS and YYNGEE. CDR3 sequence: CASSTHLNRGALKDTGELFF. CDR3 DNA sequence: TGTGCCAGCAGCACCCACCTGAATAGGGGGGCTCTAAAAGACACCGGGGAGCTGTTTTTT.

This chain uses TRBV6-1 with TRBJ1-4, with D possibly being TRBD1 (5 bases). The CDR3 length is 13 residues. The germline V and J ends were trimmed by 6 bases and 8 bases, with 13 bases remaining between them. Per the germline V gene, CDR1 is MNHNS and CDR2 is SASEGT. The CDR3 DNA sequence: TGTGCCAGCAGGGGGACTGCGGGGGAAAAACTGTTTTTT. It translates to CASRGTAGEKLFF.

The chain links TRBV9 to TRBJ2-5, with D perhaps matching TRBD2 (6 bases). This CDR3 is 15 amino acids long. V was clipped by 3 bases and J by 5 bases, with 17 bases between them. Germline V CDR1 and CDR2: SGDLS, YYNGEE. The CDR3 sequence is CASSARGRGPETQYF. The CDR3 nucleotides are TGTGCCAGCAGCGCCCGGGGGAGAGGCCCCGAGACCCAGTACTTC.

This clone was counted between two and nine times. This chain uses TRBV6-1 with TRBJ1-1; D may be TRBD1 (6 bases). The CDR3 runs 14 residues. Trimming removed 7 bases at V and 6 bases at J, with 18 bases between. Germline V gene lookup returns CDR1 MNHNS and CDR2 SASEGT. DNA of the CDR3: TGTGCCAGCACCCAAGCGGGGGCATACCCTGAAGCTTTCTTT. Its protein product is CASTQAGAYPEAFF.

V usage is TRBV5-5 and J usage is TRBJ2-3; D not resolved. The V end lost 0 bases, the J end lost 1 base, and 3 bases lay between the germline ends. Germline V CDR1 and CDR2: SGHKS, YYEKEE (reference sequence). The CDR3 consists of 13 residues. The DNA for the CDR3 is TGTGCCAGCAGCTTGGGGGGCACAGATACGCAGTATTTT. The encoded protein is CASSLGGTDTQYF.

This chain uses TRBV7-3 with TRBJ2-3; D call uncertain. The CDR3 runs 12 residues. The ends were cut back, 6 bases at V and 2 bases at J, with 6 bases in the middle. Germline CDR1 is SGHTA and CDR2 is FQGTGA. CDR3 DNA sequence: TGTGCCAGCAGGCTTATCACAGATACGCAGTATTTT. Translation gives CASRLITDTQYF.

This clone was picked up one time. V is TRBV5-1 and J is TRBJ1-1; D gene unclear. V dropped 1 base and J dropped 1 base, with 8 bases sitting between them. Germline assignment: CDR1 SGHRS and CDR2 YFSETQ. The CDR3 has 14 residues. The chain's CDR3 is CASSLQASNTEAFF. In nucleotides, the CDR3 is TGCGCCAGCAGCTTGCAGGCCTCGAACACTGAAGCTTTCTTT.

The chain combines TRBV18 with TRBJ1-2, with D unclear. Trimming pared 0 bases from V and 1 base from J, leaving 3 bases between. Germline V gene sequence: CDR1 KGHSH, CDR2 LQKENI. This CDR3 region has 13 residues. The CDR3 spells CASSPPNNYGYTF. In DNA form, the CDR3 reads TGTGCCAGCTCACCACCGAATAACTATGGCTACACCTTC.

CDR3 DNA: TGTGCCAGCTCCGCACTCGGGGCGACTGAAGCTTTCTTT. Translation: CASSALGATEAFF. The chain joins TRBV18 to TRBJ1-1; possibly TRBD1 for D (5 bases). V lost 6 bases, J lost 5 bases, and 13 bases lay in between. The CDR3 runs to 13 residues. Per the germline V gene, CDR1 is KGHSH and CDR2 is LQKENI. Drawing the rest from reference TRBV18 and TRBJ1-1, the complete variable domain is NAGVMQNPRHLVRRRGQEARLRCSPMKGHSHVYWYRQLPEEGLKFMVYLQKENIIDESGMPKERFSAEFPKEGPSILRIQQVVRGDSAAYFCASSALGATEAFFGQGTRLTVV.

The chain couples TRBV5-6 to TRBJ1-2; D gene uncertain. Trimming pared 6 bases from V and 4 bases from J, leaving 19 bases between. The CDR3 has 15 amino acids. Germline CDR1 is SGHDT and CDR2 is YYEEEE. The CDR3 DNA sequence: TGTGCCAGCAACTATGTAGCCTCCGAGGGCTATGGCTACACCTTC. This gives the protein CASNYVASEGYGYTF. The full variable domain, completed using reference TRBV5-6 and TRBJ1-2, is DAGVTQSPTHLIKTRGQQVTLRCSPKSGHDTVSWYQQALGQGPQFIFQYYEEEERQRGNFPDRFSGHQFPNYSSELNVNALLLGDSALYLCASNYVASEGYGYTFGSGTRLTVV.

V and J are TRBV11-2 and TRBJ2-1; D not certain. Germline CDR1 is SGHAT and CDR2 is FQNNGV. This CDR3 is built from 10 residues. The germline V and J ends were trimmed by 8 bases and 9 bases, with 8 bases remaining between them. CDR3 sequence reads: CASGFPEQFF. Here the CDR3 DNA reads TGTGCCAGCGGATTTCCTGAGCAGTTCTTC.

In its sample, this clone was seen once. This chain uses TRBV7-2 with TRBJ1-1; no clear D. V was shortened by 5 bases and J by 1 base, with 14 bases between the two germline ends. This CDR3 is built from 15 residues. Per the germline V gene, CDR1 is SGHTA and CDR2 is FQGNSA. As DNA, the CDR3 is TGTGCCAGCAGCCGGGGTGGAGGGTCGAACACTGAAGCTTTCTTT. Protein product: CASSRGGGSNTEAFF.

This chain connects TRBV6-1 to TRBJ2-6, with D perhaps TRBD1 (6 bases). The V gene lost 4 bases and the J gene lost 3 bases, with 13 bases spanning the gap. In germline, CDR1 is MNHNS, CDR2 SASEGT. The CDR3 has 16 amino acids. The CDR3 spells CASSVTGMSGANVLTF. The CDR3 nucleotides read TGTGCCAGCAGTGTAACAGGGATGAGTGGGGCCAACGTCCTGACTTTC.